This TCR beta chain was sequenced in a study of T-cell memory formation after mild COVID-19 (dated by TCRdb to about 2021). Some background on the complete study: Most TCR sequence clusters were specific to one of the two donors. T-cell clones expanding and contracting after mild COVID-19 in a couple of donors were tracked by longitudinal TCRalpha and TCRbeta repertoire sequencing. The cohort comprised two young, previously healthy adult volunteers, one female and one male.

PBMCs were isolated by Ficoll-Paque density gradient centrifugation. This clonotype occurred a few times. Its antigen is currently not known. No much larger clone exists at a distance of one base, and base qualities are not known. As encoded in the germline V gene, CDR1 is SGHTA while CDR2 is FQGNSA. Clipping removes 4 bases from V and 5 bases from J, with 21 as the unmatched junction base count. The CDR3 has 20 amino acids, counting the end cysteine and phenylalanine. Only the CDR3 region is kept as DNA, spanning 60 bases read in frame from base 1. General findings and caveats noted by the study authors: Balanced CD4/CD8 phenotypes were observed for clones contracting from day 15 to 85, whereas a bias towards CD4+ was observed for a second wave of clones expanding from day 15 to 37. The detection of some responding clones in pre-infection memory suggests that pre-existing cross-reactive memory T cells joined the SARS-CoV-2 response. Whether the second-wave clones peaking on day 37 were SARS-CoV-2 specific was not confirmed. Contracting CD4+ clones appeared mostly in the CM and EM memory subsets, whereas CD8+ clones were enriched in EMRA. The study covered only a couple of mild cases, and larger cohorts including severe cases with pre-infection samples were considered necessary.

Instrument on record: Illumina NovaSeq 6000. Using 5'RACE with constant-segment primers, TCRalpha and TCRbeta cDNA libraries were constructed, with sample barcodes and unique molecular identifiers added in the process. Trizol reagent was used to extract RNA from every sample. The libraries were amplified in two PCR steps, and the second step added a second sample barcode and Illumina TruSeq adapters. Sequencing of libraries was performed on an Illumina NovaSeq with 2 x 150 bp paired-end reads. Turning to the authors' computational methods: Reads were demultiplexed and collapsed into UMI-guided consensus sequences with migec v1.2.7. Using mixcr v2.1.11, UMI consensuses were aligned to TRA and TRB V and J templates and then assembled into clonotypes. A clonotype was counted as expanded or contracted only when both edgeR and NoisET called the clonotype significant, with the noise models trained on biological replicates. For edgeR calls, a false discovery rate-adjusted p below 0.01 and a log2 fold-change threshold of 1 were applied. As an exploratory analysis of dynamics, PCA with hierarchical clustering was applied to max-normalized trajectories of the 1000 most abundant clonotypes. Separately sequenced CD4+ and CD8+ repertoires were used to assign the CD4 or CD8 phenotype of responding clones. Clones were called with MiXCR by TCRdb after fastp trimmed the public reads at Q25, and only in-frame beta chains were retained. Each CDR3 protein appears once, grouped with its most common genes and DNA. TCRdb, rather than the study authors, made the V and J calls. Across this sample there are 400,000 to 550,000 distinct CDR3 sequences, with around 27% seen only once. The ten largest clonotypes hold around an eighth of the sample.

Material for sequencing was PBMCs or a T cell subset sorted from them (not recorded which). The chain is made from TRBV7-2 and TRBJ2-7; TRBD2 lines up with 12 middle nucleotides. This receptor was identified in an adult woman who had mild COVID-19 (a few samples of this study predate the infection). The sample titles of this study are shuffled in the database, so cell type and time point are left out; the donor was told from shared clones. The DNA reads TGTGCCAGCAGCTCGGGGCGGACTAGCGGGACCCGTAGGTGGGTCGACGAGCAGTACTTC. This translates into CASSSGRTSGTRRWVDEQYF. Extended through the reference TRBV7-2 and TRBJ2-7 proteins, this CDR3 yields the full variable domain: GAGVSQSPSNKVTEKGKDVELRCDPISGHTALYWYRQSLGQGLEFLIYFQGNSAPDKSGLPSDRFSAERTGGSVSTLTIQRTQQEDSAVYLCASSSGRTSGTRRWVDEQYFGPGTRLTVT.